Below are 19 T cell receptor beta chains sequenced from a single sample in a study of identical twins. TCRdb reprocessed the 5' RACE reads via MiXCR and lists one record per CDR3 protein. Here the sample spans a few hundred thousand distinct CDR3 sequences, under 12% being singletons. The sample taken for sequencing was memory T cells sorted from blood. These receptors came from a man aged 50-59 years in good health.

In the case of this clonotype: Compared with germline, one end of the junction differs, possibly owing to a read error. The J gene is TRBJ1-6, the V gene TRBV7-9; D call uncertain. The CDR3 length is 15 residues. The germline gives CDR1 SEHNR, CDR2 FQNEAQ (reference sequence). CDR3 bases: TGTGCCAGAAGCTCGGACCGGATCCCTAATTCACCCCTCCACTTT. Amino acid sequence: CARSSDRIPNSPLHF. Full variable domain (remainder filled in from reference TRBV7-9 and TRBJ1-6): DTGVSQNPRHKITKRGQNVTFRCDPISEHNRLYWYRQTLGQGPEFLTYFQNEAQLEKSRLLSDRFSAERPKGSFSTLEIQRTEQGDSAMYLCARSSDRIPNSPLHFGNGTRLTVT.

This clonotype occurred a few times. The CDR3 DNA is TGTGCCAGCAGTGAACATGTCTCCCCGACAGATACGCAGTATTTT. This codes for CASSEHVSPTDTQYF. The chain uses TRBV6-1 and TRBJ2-3; D not resolved. CDR1 and CDR2 (germline): MNHNS, SASEGT. The V gene lost 2 bases and the J gene lost 3 bases, with 12 bases spanning the gap. The CDR3 extends over 15 amino acids.

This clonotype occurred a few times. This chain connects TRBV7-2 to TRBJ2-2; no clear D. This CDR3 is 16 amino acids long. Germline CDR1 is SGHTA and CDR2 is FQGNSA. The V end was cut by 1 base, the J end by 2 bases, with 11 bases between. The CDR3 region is CASSLGPGPNTGELFF. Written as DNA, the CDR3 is TGTGCCAGCAGCTTAGGCCCGGGTCCCAACACCGGGGAGCTGTTTTTT. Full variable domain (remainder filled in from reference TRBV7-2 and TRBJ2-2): GAGVSQSPSNKVTEKGKDVELRCDPISGHTALYWYRQSLGQGLEFLIYFQGNSAPDKSGLPSDRFSAERTGGSVSTLTIQRTQQEDSAVYLCASSLGPGPNTGELFFGEGSRLTVL.

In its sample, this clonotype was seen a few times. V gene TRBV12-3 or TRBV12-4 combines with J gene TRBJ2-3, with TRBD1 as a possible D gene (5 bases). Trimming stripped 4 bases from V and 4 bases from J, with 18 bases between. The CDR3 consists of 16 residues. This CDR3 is CASSSYRIPGSDTQYF. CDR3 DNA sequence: TGTGCCAGCAGTTCCTACAGGATCCCTGGGTCAGATACGCAGTATTTT.

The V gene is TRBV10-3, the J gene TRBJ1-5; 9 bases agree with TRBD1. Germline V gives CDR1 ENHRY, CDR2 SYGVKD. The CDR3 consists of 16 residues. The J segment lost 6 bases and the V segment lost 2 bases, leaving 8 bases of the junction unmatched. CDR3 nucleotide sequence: TGTGCCATCAGTGAGACAGCCGGGACAGGGATTCAGCCCCAGCATTTT. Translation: CAISETAGTGIQPQHF.

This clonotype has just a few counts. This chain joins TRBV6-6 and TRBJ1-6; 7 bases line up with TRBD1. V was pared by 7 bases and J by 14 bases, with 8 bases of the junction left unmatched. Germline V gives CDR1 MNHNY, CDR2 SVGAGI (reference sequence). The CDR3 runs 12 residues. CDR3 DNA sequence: TGTGCCAGCAAGGGGACAGTTTCGTCCCTCCACTTT. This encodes CASKGTVSSLHF.

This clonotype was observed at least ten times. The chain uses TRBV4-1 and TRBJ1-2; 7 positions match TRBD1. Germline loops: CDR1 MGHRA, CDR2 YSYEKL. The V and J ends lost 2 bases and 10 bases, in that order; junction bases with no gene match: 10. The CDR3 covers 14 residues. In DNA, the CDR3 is TGCGCCAGCAGCCAATCAGAGTGGACAGGCGACTACACCTTC. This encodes CASSQSEWTGDYTF.

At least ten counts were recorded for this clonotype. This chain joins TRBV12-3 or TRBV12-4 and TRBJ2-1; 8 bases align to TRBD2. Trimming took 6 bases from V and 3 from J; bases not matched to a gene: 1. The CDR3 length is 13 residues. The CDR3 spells CASRGLVYNEQFF. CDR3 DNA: TGTGCCAGCAGGGGACTAGTCTACAATGAGCAGTTCTTC.

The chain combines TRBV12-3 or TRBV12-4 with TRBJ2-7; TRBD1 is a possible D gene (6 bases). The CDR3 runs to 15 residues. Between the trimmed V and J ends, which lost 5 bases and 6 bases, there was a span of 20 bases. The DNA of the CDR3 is TGTGCCAGCAGTCCCCCCGGACAGCGCACGGGCGAGCAGTACTTC. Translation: CASSPPGQRTGEQYF.

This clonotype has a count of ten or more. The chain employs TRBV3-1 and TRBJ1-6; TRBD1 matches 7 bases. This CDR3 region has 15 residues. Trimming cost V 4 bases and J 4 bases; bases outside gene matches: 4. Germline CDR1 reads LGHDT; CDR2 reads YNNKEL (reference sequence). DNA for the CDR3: TGTGCCAGCAGCCTCCGGGACAGTTATAATTCACCCCTCCACTTT. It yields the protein CASSLRDSYNSPLHF. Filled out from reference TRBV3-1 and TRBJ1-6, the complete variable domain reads DTAVSQTPKYLVTQMGNDKSIKCEQNLGHDTMYWYKQDSKKFLKIMFSYNNKELIINETVPNRFSPKSPDKAHLNLHINSLELGDSAVYFCASSLRDSYNSPLHFGNGTRLTVT.

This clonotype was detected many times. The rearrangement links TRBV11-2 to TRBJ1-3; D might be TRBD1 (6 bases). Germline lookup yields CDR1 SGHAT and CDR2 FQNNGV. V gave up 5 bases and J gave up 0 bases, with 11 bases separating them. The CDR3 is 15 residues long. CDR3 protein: CASSPGQSSGNTIYF. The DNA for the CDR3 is TGTGCCAGCAGCCCCGGACAGAGCTCTGGAAACACCATATATTTT.

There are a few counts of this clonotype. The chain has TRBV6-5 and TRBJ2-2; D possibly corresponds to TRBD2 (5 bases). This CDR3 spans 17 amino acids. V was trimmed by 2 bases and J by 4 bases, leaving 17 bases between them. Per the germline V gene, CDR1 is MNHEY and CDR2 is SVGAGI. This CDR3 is CASSYTRTALRTGELFF. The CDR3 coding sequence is TGTGCCAGCAGTTACACCAGGACTGCTTTACGCACCGGGGAGCTGTTTTTT.

This CDR3 reads CAISESPLGQGAEAFF. The CDR3 DNA is TGTGCCATCAGTGAGTCGCCCCTGGGACAGGGGGCAGAAGCTTTCTTT. This rearrangement joins TRBV10-3 to TRBJ1-1; 12 bases match TRBD1. Germline trimming cut 0 bases from V and 8 bases from J; bases unmatched to any gene: 7. Germline CDR1 is ENHRY and CDR2 is SYGVKD. The CDR3 spans 16 residues.

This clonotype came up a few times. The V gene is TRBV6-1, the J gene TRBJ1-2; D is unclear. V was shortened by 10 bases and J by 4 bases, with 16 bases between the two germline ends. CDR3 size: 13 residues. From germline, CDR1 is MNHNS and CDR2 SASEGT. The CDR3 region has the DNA TGTGCCACCTTAGGGCGCGGAATCTATGGCTACACCTTC. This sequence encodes CATLGRGIYGYTF.

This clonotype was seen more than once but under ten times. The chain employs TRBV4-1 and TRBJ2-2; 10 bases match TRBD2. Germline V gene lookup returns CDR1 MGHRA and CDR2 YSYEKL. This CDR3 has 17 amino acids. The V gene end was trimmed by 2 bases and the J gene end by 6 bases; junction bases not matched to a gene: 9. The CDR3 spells CASSQRSGRAWAGELFF. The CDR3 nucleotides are TGCGCCAGCAGCCAAAGGAGCGGGAGGGCCTGGGCCGGGGAGCTGTTTTTT.

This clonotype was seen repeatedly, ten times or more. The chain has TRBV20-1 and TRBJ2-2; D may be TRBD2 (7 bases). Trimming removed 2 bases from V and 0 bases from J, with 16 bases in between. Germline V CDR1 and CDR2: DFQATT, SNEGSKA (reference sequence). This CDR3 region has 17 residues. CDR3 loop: CSARSPRGGANTGELFF. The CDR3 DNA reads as TGCAGTGCTAGATCCCCGAGGGGGGGCGCGAACACCGGGGAGCTGTTTTTT.

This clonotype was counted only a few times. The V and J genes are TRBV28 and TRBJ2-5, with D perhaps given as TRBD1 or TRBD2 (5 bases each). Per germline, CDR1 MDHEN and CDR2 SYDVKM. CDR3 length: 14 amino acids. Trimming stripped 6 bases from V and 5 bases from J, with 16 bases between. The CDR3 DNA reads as TGTGCCAGCAGCCCCCGGGGCGCTTGGGAGACCCAGTACTTC. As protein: CASSPRGAWETQYF.

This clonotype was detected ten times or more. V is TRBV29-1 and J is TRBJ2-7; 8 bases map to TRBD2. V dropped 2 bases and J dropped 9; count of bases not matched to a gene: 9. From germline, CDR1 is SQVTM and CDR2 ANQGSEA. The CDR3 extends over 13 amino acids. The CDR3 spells CSVESGSKNGQYF. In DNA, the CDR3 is TGCAGCGTTGAAAGCGGGAGCAAGAATGGGCAGTACTTC.

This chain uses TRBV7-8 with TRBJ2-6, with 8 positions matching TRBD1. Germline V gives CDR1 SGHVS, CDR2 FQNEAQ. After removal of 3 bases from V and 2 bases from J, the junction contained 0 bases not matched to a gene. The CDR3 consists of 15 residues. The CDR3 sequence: CASSLDRAGANVLTF. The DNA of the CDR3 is TGTGCCAGCAGCTTGGACAGGGCTGGGGCCAACGTCCTGACTTTC.